This TCR beta chain is from a study of T cell changes during pregnancy in multiple sclerosis. This table comes from immunoSEQ multiplex PCR, and its TCRdb copy is limited to in-frame clones, with some not included. The sample has 44,000 or so clones, 90% seen once. Per the germline V gene, CDR1 is KGHSH and CDR2 is LQKENI. J gave up 1 base and V 2 bases, and 2 bases lay outside the gene matches. CDR3 length: 14 amino acids. Sequencing was performed on peripheral blood, taken in the first trimester of pregnancy. This sequence was found in a female donor in good health, enrolled as a control in a pregnancy study. The chain links TRBV18 to TRBJ2-7; 7 bases align to TRBD1. The CDR3 loop reads CASSPGTVSYEQYF. In DNA form, the CDR3 reads TGTGCCAGCTCACCAGGGACAGTGTCCTACGAGCAGTACTTC.